The rows below give T cell receptor beta chains drawn from one sample of a study of shared clonotypes between healthy human individuals. Profiled with immunoSEQ multiplex PCR; TCRdb holds only in-frame clones, not every one. The sample records millions of clones, roughly 94% being singletons. The specimen was naive CD4+ T cells sorted from blood. The receptors derive from a man aged 18 to 30 in good health. Each CDR3 is given with its conserved first and last residue. Fields, in order: V gene, D gene, J gene, clone size, CDR3 DNA, CDR3 protein. A D gene is named only where the DNA matches it firmly. Clone size is not always given. Where it is, it says once, few, many or a class for expanded clones.

V: TRBV5-1; D: NA; J: TRBJ2-3; size: NA; DNA: TGCGCCAGCAGCTTGCGAGGGACTTACACAGATACGCAGTATTTT; CDR3: CASSLRGTYTDTQYF
V: TRBV7-2; D: NA; J: TRBJ2-5; size: NA; DNA: TGTGCCAGCAGCTCCACATCCGGGGGATCCCCGCAAGAGACCCAGTACTTC; CDR3: CASSSTSGGSPQETQYF
V: TRBV19; D: TRBD1; J: TRBJ1-5; size: few; DNA: TGTGCCAGTAGTACACCGGGACAGGGCCTTTATAGCAATCAGCCCCAGCATTTT; CDR3: CASSTPGQGLYSNQPQHF
V: TRBV11-2; D: TRBD1; J: TRBJ1-1; size: NA; DNA: TGTGCCAGCAGCTTGGCGACAGGGATCCCCTCCCAAGCTTTCTTT; CDR3: CASSLATGIPSQAFF
V: TRBV18; D: NA; J: TRBJ1-5; size: NA; DNA: TGTGCCAGCTCAGACAGTGATCAGCCCCAGCATTTT; CDR3: CASSDSDQPQHF
V: TRBV6-1; D: NA; J: TRBJ2-1; size: NA; DNA: TGTGCCAGCAGTAAAAGGGACCCCAATGAGCAGTTCTTC; CDR3: CASSKRDPNEQFF
V: TRBV29-1; D: NA; J: TRBJ1-1; size: NA; DNA: TGCAGCGTTGTTTATGTAGGGTTGGTGGGCACTGAAGCTTTCTTT; CDR3: CSVVYVGLVGTEAFF
V: TRBV5-4; D: NA; J: TRBJ2-6; size: once; DNA: TGTGCCAGCAGCTTGGTTGGCAGGGACCCTCTCTCTGGGGCCAACGTCCTGACTTTC; CDR3: CASSLVGRDPLSGANVLTF
V: TRBV5-1; D: TRBD2; J: TRBJ2-5; size: NA; DNA: TGCGCCAGCAGCTTAACTAGCGCGCAAGAGACCCAGTACTTC; CDR3: CASSLTSAQETQYF
V: TRBV7-9; D: NA; J: TRBJ2-7; size: NA; DNA: TGTGCCAGCAGCCATGCGACCGGGACACTCGAGCAGTACTTC; CDR3: CASSHATGTLEQYF
V: TRBV7-2; D: TRBD2; J: TRBJ2-2; size: NA; DNA: TGTGCCAGCAGCTTAGGGCTAGCGGGAGCCGGGGAGCTGTTTTTT; CDR3: CASSLGLAGAGELFF
V: TRBV16; D: TRBD1; J: TRBJ2-7; size: NA; DNA: TGTGCCAGCAGCCTGTCTTCTTTGGGGACAGGTATCTACGAGCAGTACTTC; CDR3: CASSLSSLGTGIYEQYF
V: TRBV29-1; D: NA; J: TRBJ2-2; size: NA; DNA: TGCAGCGTTGCTTTTCTCGGGGACACCGGGGAGCTGTTTTTT; CDR3: CSVAFLGDTGELFF
V: TRBV5-1; D: NA; J: TRBJ2-7; size: NA; DNA: TGCGCCAGCAGCTTAGTTGGGACGGAGTCCTACGAGCAGTACTTC; CDR3: CASSLVGTESYEQYF
V: TRBV29-1; D: TRBD1; J: TRBJ1-1; size: NA; DNA: TGCAGCGTTGACCGTATCGGACAGGCCACTGAAGCTTTCTTT; CDR3: CSVDRIGQATEAFF
V: TRBV4-1; D: NA; J: TRBJ1-1; size: NA; DNA: TGCGCCAGCAGCCAAGATGGGGTTTACACTGAAGCTTTCTTT; CDR3: CASSQDGVYTEAFF
V: TRBV6-5; D: TRBD2; J: TRBJ2-1; size: NA; DNA: TGTGCCAGCAGCCCGGGACTAGCGGGGGGCAATGAGCAGTTCTTC; CDR3: CASSPGLAGGNEQFF
V: TRBV7-8; D: NA; J: TRBJ1-6; size: NA; DNA: TGTGCCAGCAGCTTAGGGGAGTTGACTAATTCACCCCTCCACTTT; CDR3: CASSLGELTNSPLHF
V: TRBV19; D: NA; J: TRBJ1-5; size: NA; DNA: TGTGCCAGTAGTCCACAGGGAGGTCAGCCCCAGCATTTT; CDR3: CASSPQGGQPQHF
V: TRBV9; D: TRBD1; J: TRBJ2-3; size: NA; DNA: TGTGCCAGCAGCGACAGGGGGAGCACAGATACGCAGTATTTT; CDR3: CASSDRGSTDTQYF
V: TRBV7-2; D: NA; J: TRBJ1-5; size: NA; DNA: TGTGCCAGCAGCCAAACCCAGGGGTGGAATCAGCCCCAGCATTTT; CDR3: CASSQTQGWNQPQHF
V: TRBV2; D: TRBD2; J: TRBJ2-5; size: NA; DNA: TGTGCCAGCAGCCGAGTTCCCCCCCTGGGCGGGGGGATCCAGTACTTC; CDR3: CASSRVPPLGGGIQYF
V: TRBV6-1; D: TRBD2; J: TRBJ2-7; size: NA; DNA: TGTGCCAGCAGTGCGAGTAGCGGGAGATGGGGGAGCTACGAGCAGTACTTC; CDR3: CASSASSGRWGSYEQYF
V: TRBV11-2; D: TRBD1; J: TRBJ2-7; size: NA; DNA: TGTGCCAGCAGCTCCGGGCCCAGACAGGGTTCGTACTTC; CDR3: CASSSGPRQGSYF
V: TRBV5-1; D: NA; J: TRBJ1-4; size: NA; DNA: TGCGCCAGCAGCTTGGTGGGAACGAATGAAAAACTGTTTTTT; CDR3: CASSLVGTNEKLFF
V: TRBV7-8; D: NA; J: TRBJ2-7; size: NA; DNA: TGTGCCAGCAGTCTGGACTACCCTTACGAGCAGTACTTC; CDR3: CASSLDYPYEQYF
V: TRBV7-2; D: NA; J: TRBJ1-3; size: once; DNA: TGTGCCAGCAGCGCCCCCTCTTCTGGAAACACCATATATTTT; CDR3: CASSAPSSGNTIYF
V: TRBV7-9; D: NA; J: TRBJ2-7; size: once; DNA: TGTGCCAGCAGCTTTACGGGGGTAAAGTACGAGCAGTACTTC; CDR3: CASSFTGVKYEQYF
V: TRBV29-1; D: NA; J: TRBJ1-1; size: NA; DNA: TGCAGCGTTGAAGTCCTCGAAGCTTTCTTT; CDR3: CSVEVLEAFF
V: TRBV7-2; D: NA; J: TRBJ2-1; size: NA; DNA: TGTGCCAGCAGCTTATCCCGGGACCACTCCTACAATGAGCAGTTCTTC; CDR3: CASSLSRDHSYNEQFF
V: TRBV5-1; D: TRBD1; J: TRBJ1-5; size: NA; DNA: TGCGCCAGCAGCTTGACAGGGGAGCAGCCCCAGCATTTT; CDR3: CASSLTGEQPQHF
V: TRBV9; D: NA; J: TRBJ1-1; size: once; DNA: TGTGCCAGCAGCGTTAGGGAGAACACTGAAGCTTTCTTT; CDR3: CASSVRENTEAFF
V: TRBV6-1; D: NA; J: TRBJ2-1; size: NA; DNA: TGTGCCAGCAGTGATCACGTGCGTGATGAGCAGTTCTTC; CDR3: CASSDHVRDEQFF
V: TRBV6-1; D: TRBD1; J: TRBJ1-1; size: once; DNA: TGTGCCAGCCTACGGGACAGAAACACTGAAGCTTTCTTT; CDR3: CASLRDRNTEAFF
V: TRBV6-5; D: NA; J: TRBJ2-7; size: NA; DNA: TGTGCCAGCAGTGGAGCGACAGGTCTCGACGAGCAGTACTTC; CDR3: CASSGATGLDEQYF
V: TRBV6-1; D: NA; J: TRBJ2-7; size: NA; DNA: TGTGCCAGCAGCAATACGTACGAGCAGTACTTC; CDR3: CASSNTYEQYF
V: TRBV2; D: TRBD1; J: TRBJ1-6; size: once; DNA: TGTGCCAGCACAAGACAGGGTAATTCACCCCTCCACTTT; CDR3: CASTRQGNSPLHF
V: TRBV28; D: NA; J: TRBJ1-1; size: once; DNA: TGTGCCAGCAGTTTCCGCGACAGAAGGATCACTGAAGCTTTCTTT; CDR3: CASSFRDRRITEAFF
V: TRBV11-2; D: TRBD1; J: TRBJ2-2; size: NA; DNA: TGTGCCAGCAGCCAGGACAGGGCGAACACCGGGGAGCTGTTTTTT; CDR3: CASSQDRANTGELFF
V: TRBV7-9; D: TRBD1; J: TRBJ2-1; size: NA; DNA: TGTGCCAGCAGCTTAGTCCAGGGGGCTTTACTGAATGAGCAGTTCTTC; CDR3: CASSLVQGALLNEQFF
V: TRBV5-1; D: NA; J: TRBJ2-5; size: NA; DNA: TGCGCCAGCAGCTTGGGTAGATTTCGCGAAGAGACCCAGTACTTC; CDR3: CASSLGRFREETQYF
V: TRBV30; D: NA; J: TRBJ1-1; size: NA; DNA: TGTGCCTGGAGTATCCGTGGGGGGGCGGGAACTGAAGCTTTCTTT; CDR3: CAWSIRGGAGTEAFF
V: TRBV5-1; D: NA; J: TRBJ1-2; size: NA; DNA: TGCGCCAGCAGCAGCACAGGCTGGCGGGGCTACACCTTC; CDR3: CASSSTGWRGYTF
V: TRBV11-3; D: NA; J: TRBJ2-3; size: NA; DNA: TGTGCCAGCAGCCTCGGAACAGGGAGCGCAGATACGCAGTATTTT; CDR3: CASSLGTGSADTQYF
V: TRBV5-4; D: NA; J: TRBJ2-1; size: NA; DNA: TGTGCCAGCAGCCTAGTAGGGACTCCGAGCTCCTACAATGAGCAGTTCTTC; CDR3: CASSLVGTPSSYNEQFF
V: TRBV7-9; D: NA; J: TRBJ2-3; size: NA; DNA: TGTGCCAGCAGCTTAGATGGAGGGGGGAAGGCAGATACGCAGTATTTT; CDR3: CASSLDGGGKADTQYF
V: TRBV9; D: NA; J: TRBJ2-3; size: NA; DNA: TGTGCCAGCAGCGTAGGTGTGGGAATAGATACGCAGTATTTT; CDR3: CASSVGVGIDTQYF
V: TRBV4-2; D: NA; J: TRBJ2-1; size: NA; DNA: TGTGCCAGCAGCCAAGCCCCAGGGGGGGCCGCTGGCAATGAGCAGTTCTTC; CDR3: CASSQAPGGAAGNEQFF
V: TRBV19; D: TRBD1; J: TRBJ2-2; size: once; DNA: TGTGCCTCCAGGAGTGGACAGGCTAACACCGGGGAGCTGTTTTTT; CDR3: CASRSGQANTGELFF
V: TRBV18; D: TRBD1; J: TRBJ1-1; size: NA; DNA: TGTGCCAGCTCACAGACGGGACAGGGGGCGACTGAAGCTTTCTTT; CDR3: CASSQTGQGATEAFF
V: TRBV5-1; D: NA; J: TRBJ2-7; size: NA; DNA: TGCGCCAGCAGCTTGCCGAACAGCTACGAGCAGTACTTC; CDR3: CASSLPNSYEQYF
V: TRBV10-3; D: NA; J: TRBJ1-2; size: NA; DNA: TGTGCCATCACTGGCCTACCACTTTTGGGGGGCTACACCTTC; CDR3: CAITGLPLLGGYTF
V: TRBV7-6; D: TRBD1; J: TRBJ2-1; size: NA; DNA: TGTGCCAGCAGCTGGGGACAGGGCGGGAATGAGCAGTTCTTC; CDR3: CASSWGQGGNEQFF
V: TRBV5-8; D: NA; J: TRBJ1-5; size: NA; DNA: TGTGCCAGCAGCGAGATGGGGAGTGTCAATCAGCCCCAGCATTTT; CDR3: CASSEMGSVNQPQHF